This is a list of T cell receptor beta chains from one sample in a study of blood T cell repertoires in COVID-19. Sequenced by immunoSEQ multiplex PCR; TCRdb stores in-frame clones only, minus some. The sample includes some 240,000 clones, approximately 80% seen only once; the top ten take about 10%. The specimen sequenced was peripheral blood. These receptors were taken from a man over 45 with active or convalescent COVID-19. The CDR3 runs from the conserved cysteine through the conserved F or W. The order of the fields is V gene, clone size, J gene, CDR3 protein. Not every row has a clone size; where given, it reads once, few, many or a size class.

>TRBV7-9|-|TRBJ2-2
CASSSQGTGELFF
>TRBV6-2/TRBV6-3|-|TRBJ2-5
CASSYLGSPRETQYF
>TRBV27|many|TRBJ2-1
CASTPDRFEEQFF
>TRBV6-1|few|TRBJ1-5
CASSDLRGGAEQPQHF
>TRBV10-3|-|TRBJ2-1
CAISAGGDGFAYNEQFF
>TRBV27|-|TRBJ2-7
CASSLTGKYEQYF
>TRBV29-1|-|TRBJ1-1
CSAHRGAEAFF
>TRBV28|-|TRBJ1-5
CASSRTGFNQPQHF
>TRBV20-1|-|TRBJ2-7
CSARVGGEQYF
>TRBV23-1|few|TRBJ2-2
CARLGGEPGTFMNPGELFF
>TRBV28|-|TRBJ1-2
CASSLMGAGLRREGYTF
>TRBV18|-|TRBJ1-2
CASSPPTEVYGYTF
>TRBV6-2/TRBV6-3|once|TRBJ1-5
CASSRSFVPPGQPQHF
>TRBV29-1|-|TRBJ1-1
CSAQQGQRSTEAFF
>TRBV18|once|TRBJ1-6
CASSPQGAVSPLHF
>TRBV5-1|few|TRBJ2-3
CASSLEGGLADTQYF
>TRBV24-1|once|TRBJ2-3
CATSDLYGAADSTDTQYF
>TRBV19|-|TRBJ1-6
CASSMDRGSSPLHF
>TRBV10-3|once|TRBJ1-2
CAISDVDRVNGGYTF
>TRBV28|-|TRBJ2-1
CASTGGYNEQFF
>TRBV4-3|-|TRBJ2-5
CASSQVVAGGETQYF
>TRBV24-1|-|TRBJ2-7
CATSDSGQGAYEQYF
>TRBV4-1|-|TRBJ1-3
CASSFNMAGNGNTIYF
>TRBV3-1/TRBV3-2|-|TRBJ2-7
CASRPSGIPEQYF
>TRBV30|-|TRBJ2-5
CAWSLLVQETQYF
>TRBV5-1|-|TRBJ2-1
CASNKRTSDYNEQFF
>TRBV6-2/TRBV6-3|-|TRBJ2-4
CASSYSTGGNIQYF
>TRBV7-8|-|TRBJ2-1
CASSGGLAGSYNEQFF
>TRBV7-2|-|TRBJ2-7
CASSTQTSGATGLLYEQYF
>TRBV4-3|-|TRBJ2-3
CASSPGTSPFPQYF
>TRBV18|-|TRBJ1-1
CASHRGLNTEAFF
>TRBV20-1|-|TRBJ1-2
CSASILWRYTF